This is a list of T cell receptor beta chains from one sample in a study of tumor and adjacent non-tumor tissue in lung cancer. A single record per CDR3 protein comes from TCRdb applying MiXCR to the multiplex PCR reads. The sample records more than 85,000 distinct CDR3 sequences, roughly 60% being singletons. Sequencing was carried out using distant non-tumor lung tissue. These receptors were taken from a man aged 25-45 years with non-small cell lung cancer. Both conserved end residues are part of each CDR3. D genes are given only for firm matches. A row's size may be missing; if present it is once, few, many or a size class.

clone_size	v_call	j_call	d_call	cdr3_nt	cdr3_aa
NA	TRBV11-2	TRBJ2-3	NA	TGTGCCAGCAGACGATGCGGCGGGGTGGGCACAGATACGCAGTATTTT	CASRRCGGVGTDTQYF
NA	TRBV20-1	TRBJ2-5	TRBD2	TGCAGTGCTAGAGATATAGATCTAGCGGGGGGGGGGTCGGCCCAGTACTTC	CSARDIDLAGGGSAQYF
NA	TRBV10-3	TRBJ2-2	TRBD2	TGTGCTATCAGTGGAACTAGCGGGGGGCATACCGGGGAGCTGTTTTTC	CAISGTSGGHTGELFF
NA	TRBV6-2/TRBV6-3	TRBJ2-3	NA	TGTGCCAGCAGCAATAGCGAGCCCGACACGCAATATTTT	CASSNSEPDTQYF
many	TRBV5-4	TRBJ2-3	NA	TGTGCCAGCGCTCACCGGGACGCCTTCACAGATACGCAGTATTTT	CASAHRDAFTDTQYF
NA	TRBV11-2	TRBJ2-7	NA	TGTGCCAGCAGCTTAGATCGAGGGGTCAGGGGCCAGTACGAGCAGTACTTC	CASSLDRGVRGQYEQYF
once	TRBV7-8	TRBJ2-7	NA	TGTGCCAGCAGCTTTTCCGTGGGCTACGAACAGTACTTC	CASSFSVGYEQYF
NA	TRBV4-1	TRBJ2-7	TRBD2	TGCGCCAGCAGCCAACTCGGGGGGGGGACCTACGAGCAGTACTTC	CASSQLGGGTYEQYF
NA	TRBV5-6	TRBJ1-1	NA	TGTGCCAGCAGCTTGTTTATAACCACCGAAGCTTTCTTT	CASSLFITTEAFF
NA	TRBV6-1	TRBJ1-5	TRBD1	TGTGCCAGCACTGACCGGACAGGCACATATAGCAATCAGCCCCAGCATTTT	CASTDRTGTYSNQPQHF
NA	TRBV20-1	TRBJ2-5	NA	TGCAGTCCTGAGAGTCCCGTAGGGTCAGTGGAGACCCAGTACTTC	CSPESPVGSVETQYF
NA	TRBV11-2	TRBJ2-4	TRBD2	TGTGCCAGCGGGCCTATGCGGGGGGCTGACATTCAGTACTTC	CASGPMRGADIQYF
NA	TRBV6-1	TRBJ1-2	TRBD1	TGTGCCAGCAGTGCCGGGACAGCGAACTCAAATGGCTACATCTTC	CASSAGTANSNGYIF
NA	TRBV20-1	TRBJ1-1	NA	TGCAGTGCTAGTAGTTCAGGAACCTTTGAAGCTTCCTTT	CSASSSGTFEASF
NA	TRBV5-4	TRBJ2-1	TRBD2	TGTGCCAGCAGCGAATCAGCGGGGGGGCCATCCTACAATGAGCAGTTCTTC	CASSESAGGPSYNEQFF
many	TRBV4-3	TRBJ1-2	NA	TGCGCCAGCAGCCAAGGAGCCAGTAATAACTATGGCTACACCTTC	CASSQGASNNYGYTF
NA	TRBV6-2/TRBV6-3	TRBJ2-7	TRBD1	TGTGCCAGCAGTTACCGGGGACAGGGGGCAGTGGGCGAGCAGTACTTC	CASSYRGQGAVGEQYF
NA	TRBV11-2	TRBJ2-2	NA	TGTGCCAGCAACTTAGTAGTGGCCGGGGGGCTGTTTTTT	CASNLVVAGGLFF
NA	TRBV11-3	TRBJ2-3	NA	TGTGCCAGCAGCAGGGGGACTAATGGGCGGTCAGATACGCAGTATTTT	CASSRGTNGRSDTQYF
NA	TRBV20-1	TRBJ2-7	NA	TGCAGTGCCAGAGATCACAAAGATGGGACCCTGAGGGAGCAGTACTTC	CSARDHKDGTLREQYF
NA	TRBV6-4	TRBJ1-2	TRBD1	TGTGCCAGCTGTGACTCGACAGGGATCGGCTATGGCTACACCTTC	CASCDSTGIGYGYTF
NA	TRBV10-2	TRBJ2-2	NA	TGCGCCAGCGAGCGAGAGACCTCCGGGGAGCTGCTTTTT	CASERETSGELLF
NA	TRBV9	TRBJ2-1	NA	TGTGCCAGCGGTACAACAGGGTCGCAGTTCTTC	CASGTTGSQFF
NA	TRBV20-1	TRBJ1-2	NA	TGTAGTGCCCAAGGACTGGAAGCTAACTATGACTACACCTTC	CSAQGLEANYDYTF
NA	TRBV11-2	TRBJ2-7	TRBD2	TGTGCCAGCAGTTTTGGCGGGAGAGTGGACGAGCAGTACTTC	CASSFGGRVDEQYF
many	TRBV20-1	TRBJ2-1	TRBD2	TGCAGTGCGGCGCGGGGGGGGCATGGGAATGAGCAGTTCTTC	CSAARGGHGNEQFF
NA	TRBV20-1	TRBJ2-3	NA	TGCAGTGCACCTGGGCCTCTGAAGGTAGATACGCAGTATTTT	CSAPGPLKVDTQYF
many	TRBV20-1	TRBJ2-5	NA	TGCAGTGCCCCCCAGGGGGGGAAAGAGACCCAGTACTTC	CSAPQGGKETQYF
few	TRBV28	TRBJ1-2	NA	TGTGCCAGCAGCCTAACGGTGGGTCAGGGGTTTAACTATGGCTACACCTTC	CASSLTVGQGFNYGYTF
NA	TRBV20-1	TRBJ1-5	TRBD1	TGCAGTGTCGGAGGCCAGGGGGCCGCGGGCAATCAGCCCCAGCACTTT	CSVGGQGAAGNQPQHF
NA	TRBV7-9	TRBJ2-7	TRBD1	TGTGCCAGCAGCTCCCAGACAGGGGGCTCCTACGAGCAGTACTTC	CASSSQTGGSYEQYF
many	TRBV20-1	TRBJ2-1	NA	TGCAGTGCATCAGACTCCCCTCTCAATGAGCAGTTCTTC	CSASDSPLNEQFF
NA	TRBV6-2/TRBV6-3	TRBJ2-7	TRBD2	TGTGCCAGCGGTTACCGTAGCGGGAGAGGCTACGAGCTGTACTTC	CASGYRSGRGYELYF
few	TRBV20-1	TRBJ2-1	TRBD1	TGCAGTGCTAGAGATCAAGAGACAGGGGACTACAATGAGCAGTTCTTC	CSARDQETGDYNEQFF
NA	TRBV20-1	TRBJ2-2	TRBD2	TGTAGTGCTAGAAGGTTAAGCGGGGGGTACATCGGGGAGCTGTTTTTT	CSARRLSGGYIGELFF
NA	TRBV12-3/TRBV12-4	TRBJ2-7	NA	TGTGCTAGCAGTATGGGCCTGCCCCCCTACGAGCAGTACTTC	CASSMGLPPYEQYF
many	TRBV20-1	TRBJ2-5	NA	TGCAGTGCTAGAAACAGTTGGGAGACCCAGTACTTC	CSARNSWETQYF
NA	TRBV4-1	TRBJ1-5	NA	TGCGCCAGCGCCCGAGATCAAGGTAGCAATCAGCCCCAGCATTTT	CASARDQGSNQPQHF
NA	TRBV20-1	TRBJ2-1	TRBD2	TGCAGTGGTCGTAGCGGGGGATTAAATGAGCAGTTCTTC	CSGRSGGLNEQFF
NA	TRBV20-1	TRBJ2-2	TRBD2	TGTAGTGCCCGACAGGCTTGCGGGGGGGCCTTATACACCGGGGAGCTGTTTTTT	CSARQACGGALYTGELFF
NA	TRBV11-2	TRBJ2-1	NA	TGTGCCAGCATGCGCTATGGCAGGGGCGGAAATGAGCAGTTCTTC	CASMRYGRGGNEQFF
NA	TRBV20-1	TRBJ1-3	NA	TGCAGTGCTAGACCCCCGGTGACAGCGAACTTTGGAAACACCATATATTTT	CSARPPVTANFGNTIYF
NA	TRBV29-1	TRBJ2-2	NA	TGCAGCGTTGAGGGGCACGCCGGGAAGCTGTTTTTT	CSVEGHAGKLFF
NA	TRBV2	TRBJ2-2	NA	TGTGCCAGCACCGGGGCCGCCACCGGGGAGCTGTTTTTT	CASTGAATGELFF
NA	TRBV6-1	TRBJ1-1	NA	TGTGCCAGCAAAGAGAAGGTGAACACTGAAGCTTTCTTT	CASKEKVNTEAFF
few	TRBV20-1	TRBJ1-2	NA	TGCAGTGCTAGAGATCAAGGCAGGAGCTATGGCTACACCTTC	CSARDQGRSYGYTF
NA	TRBV6-1	TRBJ2-1	NA	TGTGCTATCATGAGTCGGGCTAGCGCCGCCCAAGAGGGCTACAATGAGCAGTTCTTT	CAIMSRASAAQEGYNEQFF
NA	TRBV2	TRBJ2-4	TRBD1	TGTGCCAGCAGTCCCTTTCAGGGGGAAGCCAAAAACATTCAGTACTTC	CASSPFQGEAKNIQYF
many	TRBV5-4	TRBJ2-1	NA	TGTGCCAGCAGCTTGGCTCTGAGTATCAATGAGCAGTTCTTC	CASSLALSINEQFF
NA	TRBV11-2	TRBJ2-2	NA	TGTGCCAGCAACTATAAGAGAACCGGGTGGCTGTTTTTT	CASNYKRTGWLFF
NA	TRBV11-2	TRBJ2-7	NA	TGTGCCAGCAGCTTTACAAGGGTCGAGCACTACTTC	CASSFTRVEHYF
NA	TRBV14	TRBJ2-7	NA	TGTGCTAGCAGTCAAGTCATCCGGGGAGGTGAGCAGTACTTC	CASSQVIRGGEQYF
NA	TRBV12-3/TRBV12-4	TRBJ1-4	NA	TGTGCCAGCAGTTTTTCGGGGGAGATTGGTCAAAAACTGTTTTTT	CASSFSGEIGQKLFF
NA	TRBV11-3	TRBJ2-2	TRBD1	TGTACCAGCAGCGGACAGGGGGCTGCAGGGACTGGGGAGCTGTTTTTT	CTSSGQGAAGTGELFF
NA	TRBV11-1	TRBJ2-5	TRBD1	TGTACCAGCAGCTTAGCGATGGACAGGAAAGAGACCCAGTACTTC	CTSSLAMDRKETQYF
NA	TRBV20-1	TRBJ2-3	TRBD2	TGCAGTGCTAGAGAAGGGAGCGGGAGGATGACAGATACACGGTATTTT	CSAREGSGRMTDTRYF
NA	TRBV18	TRBJ1-1	NA	TGTGCCAGCTCACCACCGTCCGGGGTCCGCACTGAAGCTTTCTTT	CASSPPSGVRTEAFF
NA	TRBV12-3/TRBV12-4	TRBJ2-3	NA	TGTGTCAGCAGTTTGCATGCGCAGGCGCCCCAGTATTTT	CVSSLHAQAPQYF
NA	TRBV4-1	TRBJ2-4	NA	TGCGCCAGCAGCCACCTACCCCAGCAGGACTATGCAGCCAACAACATTCAATACTTC	CASSHLPQQDYAANNIQYF
many	TRBV6-2/TRBV6-3	TRBJ2-1	TRBD1	TGTGCCAGCAGTTGGGACAGGGGGCTCAATGAGCAGTTCTTC	CASSWDRGLNEQFF